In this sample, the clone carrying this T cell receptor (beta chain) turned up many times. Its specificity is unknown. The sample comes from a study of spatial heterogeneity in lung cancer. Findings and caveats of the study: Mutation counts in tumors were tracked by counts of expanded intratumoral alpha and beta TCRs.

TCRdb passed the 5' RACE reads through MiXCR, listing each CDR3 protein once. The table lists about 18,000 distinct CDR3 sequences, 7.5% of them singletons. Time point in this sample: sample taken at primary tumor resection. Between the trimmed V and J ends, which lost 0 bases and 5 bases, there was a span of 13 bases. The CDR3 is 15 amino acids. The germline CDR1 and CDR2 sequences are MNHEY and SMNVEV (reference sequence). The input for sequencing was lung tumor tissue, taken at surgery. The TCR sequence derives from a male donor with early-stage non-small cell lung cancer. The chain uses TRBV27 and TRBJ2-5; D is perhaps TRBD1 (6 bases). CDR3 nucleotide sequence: TGTGCCAGCAGTTTATCGGGGGCGTTATGGGAGACCCAGTACTTC. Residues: CASSLSGALWETQYF.